This TCR beta chain was retrieved from a study of regulatory T cells in long-lasting Graves disease. Study details: Less than 3 months of antithyroid drugs had been taken by newly diagnosed Graves' patients.

Overall study findings and caveats: Repertoires from persistent disease leaned toward TRBV28, TRBJ1-2 and TRBJ2-5.

The table lists this clonotype with many counts. Its matching antigen is unknown. Sequencing libraries for TCR beta were prepared with iRepertoire HTBI primers and Arm-PCR of CDR3 regions. MiXCR was run by TCRdb on the multiplex PCR reads, yielding one entry per CDR3 protein. The sample lists around 360,000 distinct CDR3 sequences, under 20% seen once, with 20% to 25% in the top ten. Indicated time point: newly diagnosed GD, antithyroid drugs for less than 3 months. PBMCs provided the RNA from which the TCR library was made. V was clipped by 0 bases and J by 4 bases, with 12 bases between them. In germline, CDR1 is GTSNPN, CDR2 SVGIG (reference sequence). This CDR3 is 14 amino acids long. This sample also appeared in a second study, on T cells in Graves' hyperthyroidism and ophthalmopathy. From that second work: Orbital computed tomography, thyroid ultrasound, serum thyroxine and TRAb, and clinical symptoms together informed the diagnoses. Carried out on the TCR CDR3, a first-round RT-PCR used the HTBI primer set.

The TCR was taken from a woman between 18 and 29 years old with Graves disease. The chain joins TRBV30 to TRBJ1-1, with D unclear. The source was peripheral blood mononuclear cells (PBMCs), collected at new diagnosis, from a patient treated with antithyroid drugs. This CDR3 reads CAWSVRNQATEAFF. As DNA, the CDR3 is TGTGCCTGGAGTGTACGTAATCAGGCCACTGAAGCTTTCTTT.